Here is one T cell receptor beta chain with its context. Germline V CDR1 and CDR2: LNHDA, SQIVND (reference sequence). V dropped 5 bases and J dropped 0 bases, with 17 bases sitting between them. The CDR3 sequence is 18 residues long. These data belong to a study of blood T cell repertoires in COVID-19. Profiled with immunoSEQ multiplex PCR; TCRdb holds only in-frame clones, not every one. The sample yields a few hundred thousand clones, roughly 80% seen once. Source material: PBMCs or T cells enriched from blood (not recorded which). This receptor was taken from a woman in her thirties or forties with acute COVID-19. The chain is built from TRBV19 and TRBJ2-6, with D possibly TRBD1 on 5 matching bases. The CDR3 nucleotides read TGTGCCAGTAGTCCAGAGACAGTTCGTAACTCTGGGGCCAACGTCCTGACTTTC. Its translation is CASSPETVRNSGANVLTF.